Detailed here is one T cell receptor (beta chain). The junction had 1 base not matched to a gene; V was cut back by 3 bases and J by 2 bases. Per germline, CDR1 SGHAT and CDR2 FQNNGV. This CDR3 contains 14 residues. This specimen belongs to a study of blood T cell repertoires in COVID-19. In the study overall: Collection of acute and convalescent COVID-19 samples took place in the United States, Italy and Spain. PBMCs, B-cell-depleted T cells, or T cells were the source of the cDNA or gDNA that made up the material.

Per the original data handling: Counts of nucleated cells, estimated from reference gene primer amplification, were obtained. Sequencing used immunoSEQ multiplex PCR; TCRdb keeps in-frame clones, though not all of them. V, J and clone size derive from that table, while D and trimming were established from the DNA sequence. The profile covers roughly 200,000 clones, with about 88% appearing a single time and roughly 2.9% taken by the ten largest. The V and J genes are TRBV11-2 and TRBJ2-5; TRBD2 aligns across 9 bases. Sequencing was done on a sample of peripheral blood. The sequence was obtained from a woman aged 25 to 39 with active or convalescent COVID-19. The CDR3 DNA reads TGTGCCAGCAGCTTCACTAGCGGGCAAGAGACCCAGTACTTC. Encoded protein: CASSFTSGQETQYF.